Following are 8 T cell receptor beta chains from one sample sequenced in a study of blood T cell repertoires in COVID-19 (dated by TCRdb to 2020 to 2022). Libraries came from the immunoSEQ multiplex PCR assay. Drawn from immuneACCESS, this table holds only the in-frame rearrangements with V and J called that TCRdb kept. Clones are partly lost; checked studies trace under half to an unresolved V gene and leave the rest unexplained. This sample gives about 210,000 clones in total; roughly 86% of them show up just once. Clones ranked in the top ten supply roughly 8% of the sample. The sequencing input was peripheral blood. Receptors were obtained from a woman in her forties or fifties with active or convalescent COVID-19.

V usage is TRBV30 and J usage is TRBJ2-1; D is possibly TRBD1 (6 bases). This CDR3 has 15 residues. V was trimmed by 0 bases and J by 6 bases, leaving 15 bases between them. Germline V CDR1 and CDR2: GTSNPN, SVGIG (reference sequence). DNA of the CDR3: TGTGCCTGGAGTGTACAGCTTACAGGGAGCAATGAGCAGTTCTTC. Its translation is CAWSVQLTGSNEQFF. Together with reference TRBV30 and TRBJ2-1, the CDR3 gives the full variable domain: SQTIHQWPATLVQPVGSPLSLECTVEGTSNPNLYWYRQAAGRGLQLLFYSVGIGQISSEVPQNLSASRPQDRQFILSSKKLLLSDSGFYLCAWSVQLTGSNEQFFGPGTRLTVL.

The chain couples TRBV7-3 to TRBJ2-2; a possible D gene is TRBD2 (7 bases). CDR1 SGHTA and CDR2 FQGTGA come from the germline V gene. Between the trimmed V and J ends, which lost 2 bases and 7 bases, there was a span of 17 bases. The CDR3 runs 16 residues. The CDR3 DNA sequence: TGTGCCAGCAGCTTATGGCCCCGGGGGGCCCACGGGGAGCTGTTTTTT. It codes for CASSLWPRGAHGELFF. Together with reference TRBV7-3 and TRBJ2-2, the CDR3 gives the full variable domain: GAGVSQTPSNKVTEKGKYVELRCDPISGHTALYWYRQSLGQGPEFLIYFQGTGAADDSGLPNDRFFAVRPEGSVSTLKIQRTERGDSAVYLCASSLWPRGAHGELFFGEGSRLTVL.

The chain has TRBV5-4 and TRBJ1-2, with 11 bases fitting TRBD1. The junction had 3 bases not matched to a gene; V was cut back by 1 base and J by 4 bases. This CDR3 has 15 amino acids. Germline CDR1 and CDR2: SGHNT and YYREEE (reference sequence). In DNA, the CDR3 is TGTGCCAGCAGCTTGCGGACAGGGGGCCTCTATGGCTACACCTTC. This encodes CASSLRTGGLYGYTF. Supplemented by reference TRBV5-4 and TRBJ1-2, the full variable domain reads ETGVTQSPTHLIKTRGQQVTLRCSSQSGHNTVSWYQQALGQGPQFIFQYYREEENGRGNFPPRFSGLQFPNYSSELNVNALELDDSALYLCASSLRTGGLYGYTFGSGTRLTVV.

The chain employs TRBV28 and TRBJ2-3, with D tentatively TRBD2 (5 bases). This CDR3 is 14 amino acids long. The V end was cut by 3 bases, the J end by 2 bases, with 9 bases between. The germline V gene encodes CDR1 MDHEN and CDR2 SYDVKM. CDR3 in amino acids: CASSFTGNTDTQYF. CDR3 DNA: TGTGCCAGCAGTTTTACCGGGAACACAGATACGCAGTATTTT. Full variable domain (outside the CDR3, taken from reference TRBV28 and TRBJ2-3): DVKVTQSSRYLVKRTGEKVFLECVQDMDHENMFWYRQDPGLGLRLIYFSYDVKMKEKGDIPEGYSVSREKKERFSLILESASTNQTSMYLCASSFTGNTDTQYFGPGTRLTVL.

V gene TRBV11-2 combines with J gene TRBJ1-3, with no clear D. V was clipped by 5 bases and J by 2 bases, with 13 bases between them. This CDR3 is built from 15 residues. The germline CDR1 and CDR2 sequences are SGHAT and FQNNGV. The chain's CDR3 is CASSLGFSTGNTIYF. DNA of the CDR3: TGTGCCAGCAGCCTAGGATTCTCTACTGGAAACACCATATATTTT.

In its sample, this clone was seen once. The rearrangement uses TRBV18 and TRBJ2-3; 9 positions match TRBD2. V shed 1 base, J shed 7 bases, and the junction held 9 bases outside the gene matches. The V gene's germline CDR1 is KGHSH and CDR2 LQKENI. This CDR3 spans 16 amino acids. CDR3 sequence (DNA): TGTGCCAGCTCACCACGCTTGGCGGGGGGGCCAAATACGCAGTATTTT. Amino acids: CASSPRLAGGPNTQYF.

Here the CDR3 DNA reads TGTGCCAGCAGCCAACCACCAGGGGGTGCTAGCTCTGGGGCCAACGTCCTGACTTTC. Translating it yields CASSQPPGGASSGANVLTF. The chain joins TRBV3-1 (or the pseudogene TRBV3-2) to TRBJ2-6; TRBD1 aligns across 7 bases. V lost 2 bases to trimming and J lost 0 bases; unmatched junction nucleotides: 10. The germline V gene has CDR1 LGHDT and CDR2 YNNKEL (reference sequence). This CDR3 spans 19 amino acids.

The sample holds one count of this clone. This chain links TRBV28 with TRBJ1-2, with a weak D call TRBD1 (5 bases). Trimming cost V 3 bases and J 7 bases, with 21 bases left between them. This CDR3 comprises 16 residues. Germline V gene lookup returns CDR1 MDHEN and CDR2 SYDVKM. CDR3 region: CASSLGSVRGGRGYTF. The CDR3 DNA reads as TGTGCCAGCAGTTTGGGGAGCGTGAGGGGAGGACGTGGCTACACCTTC.